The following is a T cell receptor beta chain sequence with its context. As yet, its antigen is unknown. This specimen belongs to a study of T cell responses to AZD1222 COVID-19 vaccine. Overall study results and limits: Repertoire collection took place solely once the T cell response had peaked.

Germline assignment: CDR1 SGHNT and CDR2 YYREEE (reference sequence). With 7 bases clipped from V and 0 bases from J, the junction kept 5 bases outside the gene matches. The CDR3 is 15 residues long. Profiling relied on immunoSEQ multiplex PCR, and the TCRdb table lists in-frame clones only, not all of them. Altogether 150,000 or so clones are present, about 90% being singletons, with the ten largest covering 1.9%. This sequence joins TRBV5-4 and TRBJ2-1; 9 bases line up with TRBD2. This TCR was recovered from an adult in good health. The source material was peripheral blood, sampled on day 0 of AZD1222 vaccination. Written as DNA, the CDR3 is TGTGCCAGCGGAGCGGGGGGCAGCTCCTACAATGAGCAGTTCTTC. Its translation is CASGAGGSSYNEQFF.